This entry describes one T cell receptor beta chain. Its specificity is not known. The sample belongs to a study of shared clonotypes between healthy human individuals. Naivety among CD8 cells was defined by CD45RO negativity and positive CCR7 selection, thereby excluding terminally differentiated effector memory CD45RA+ cells. Trimming removed 4 bases from V and 1 base from J, with 14 bases in between. Germline-derived CDR1 and CDR2 are LNHNV and YYDKDF (reference sequence). This CDR3 is built from 16 residues. Sequencing used immunoSEQ multiplex PCR; TCRdb keeps in-frame clones, though not all of them. This sample has more than 2 million clones, with roughly 94% found just once. Study-wide results and limits: Across subsets, estimated richness was generally greater for naive than for memory populations.

The TCR comes from a man between 18 and 35 years old in good health. The genes are TRBV15 and TRBJ2-1, with D perhaps TRBD1 or TRBD2 (6 bases each). The sample was naive CD8+ T cells sorted from blood. The CDR3 protein is CATSMEGGRSYNEQFF. CDR3 coding DNA: TGTGCCACCAGCATGGAGGGGGGCAGGTCCTACAATGAGCAGTTCTTC.